The present T cell receptor (beta chain) was sequenced within a study of cytomegalovirus exposure and HLA in healthy donors. CDR1 and CDR2 from the germline V gene are SQVTM and ANQGSEA. The CDR3 totals 12 residues. With 5 bases clipped from V and 4 bases from J, the junction kept 1 base outside the gene matches. Researchers ran the PCR with 60 Vbeta and 13 Jbeta primers. The assay was immunoSEQ multiplex PCR, and TCRdb's table has in-frame clones only and misses some. The top ten clones hold approximately 2.2% of a sample with around 99,000 clones, 70% to 80% of them seen once. This clone was observed a single time.

This TCR came from a man aged 18-30 years in good health and CMV-seronegative. The chain couples TRBV29-1 to TRBJ1-1, with 10 bases matching TRBD1. The source material was PBMCs. CDR3 amino acids: CSVRTGGTEAFF. The DNA of the CDR3 is TGCAGCGTTAGGACAGGGGGCACTGAAGCTTTCTTT.